The clone carrying this T cell receptor (beta chain) has at least ten counts. The sample is drawn from a study of regulatory T cells in long-lasting Graves disease. Time point denoted: newly diagnosed GD, antithyroid drugs for less than 3 months. From PBMCs, RNA was extracted and then used to make the TCR library. CDR3 regions were amplified by Arm-PCR using iRepertoire HTBI primers to build TCR beta libraries. TCRdb re-called the multiplex PCR reads through MiXCR, storing one row per CDR3 protein. Of hundreds of thousands of distinct CDR3 sequences listed, 16% are singletons. These records were also assigned to another study, of T cells in Graves' hyperthyroidism and ophthalmopathy. From that paper: Stable hyperthyroidism: no ophthalmopathy progression over 18 months of follow-up. The patients, who ranged from 18 to 65 in age, presented with newly diagnosed hyperthyroidism lasting under 2 months.

This sample comprised peripheral blood mononuclear cells (PBMCs), obtained at new diagnosis, from a patient treated with antithyroid drugs. The clonotype was recovered from a woman aged 25 to 39 with Graves disease.

CDR3 loop: CSAHAPGTNYGYTF. The CDR3 DNA reads as TGCAGTGCCCACGCACCCGGGACGAACTATGGCTACACCTTC. The J gene is TRBJ1-2, the V gene TRBV20-1; a weak D match, TRBD1 (5 bases). Trimming removed 6 bases at V and 2 bases at J, with 16 bases between. Per the germline V gene, CDR1 is DFQATT and CDR2 is SNEGSKA (reference sequence). CDR3 length equals 14 residues.